This T cell receptor (beta chain) was observed in a study of blood T cell repertoires in COVID-19. Turning to the study itself: Italy, Spain and the United States were the sources of the convalescent and acute COVID-19 samples. Sources were T cells, B-cell-depleted T cells, or PBMCs; the material itself was cDNA or gDNA.

Germline trimming cut 5 bases from V and 5 bases from J; bases unmatched to any gene: 4. Germline V gives CDR1 SGHNT, CDR2 YENEEA. The CDR3 contains 14 residues. Original analysis: Amplification of reference gene primers was used by the study to estimate nucleated cell counts. Sequencing was performed with immunoSEQ multiplex PCR; in TCRdb, only in-frame clones are kept and a portion is missing. Clonal size and the V and J genes are those of that table, whereas D and trimming came from the DNA. In the table there are about 57,000 clones, roughly 86% of which are singletons. This sequence joins TRBV11-3 and TRBJ2-1, with 9 bases matching TRBD1. The receptor comes from a woman of 80 years or more with acute or convalescent COVID-19. The material sequenced was peripheral blood. CDR3 sequence (DNA): TGTGCCAGCAGCGGTCGGGACAGGGACAATGAGCAGTTCTTC. Amino acid sequence: CASSGRDRDNEQFF.